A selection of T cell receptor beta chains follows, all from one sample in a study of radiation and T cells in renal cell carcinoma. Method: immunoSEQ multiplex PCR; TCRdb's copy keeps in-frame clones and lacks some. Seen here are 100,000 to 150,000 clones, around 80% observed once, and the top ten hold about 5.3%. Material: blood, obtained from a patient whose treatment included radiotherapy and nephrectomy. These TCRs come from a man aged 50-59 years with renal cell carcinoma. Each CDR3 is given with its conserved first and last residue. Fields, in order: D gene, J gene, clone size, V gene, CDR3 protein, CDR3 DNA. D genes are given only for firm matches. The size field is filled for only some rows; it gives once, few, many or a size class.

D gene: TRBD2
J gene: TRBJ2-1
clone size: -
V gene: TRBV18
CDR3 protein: CASSYSGGSYNEQFF
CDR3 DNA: TGTGCCAGCTCATATAGCGGGGGCTCCTACAATGAGCAGTTCTTC

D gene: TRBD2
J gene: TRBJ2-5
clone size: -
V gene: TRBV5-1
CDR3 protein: CASSLEGLKETQYF
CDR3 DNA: TGCGCCAGCAGCTTGGAGGGACTAAAAGAGACCCAGTACTTC

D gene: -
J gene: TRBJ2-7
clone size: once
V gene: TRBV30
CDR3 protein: CAWSVFWSYEQYF
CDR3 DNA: TGTGCCTGGAGTGTATTCTGGTCCTACGAGCAGTACTTC

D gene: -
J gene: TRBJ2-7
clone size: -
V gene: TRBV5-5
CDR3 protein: CASSLGPPEPSSYEQYF
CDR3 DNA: TGTGCCAGCAGCTTGGGACCCCCCGAACCCAGCTCCTACGAGCAGTACTTC

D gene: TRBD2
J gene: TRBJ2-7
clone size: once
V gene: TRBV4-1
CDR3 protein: CASSQDNSGTDQLEQYF
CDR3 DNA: TGCGCCAGCAGCCAAGATAATAGCGGGACGGACCAACTCGAGCAGTACTTC

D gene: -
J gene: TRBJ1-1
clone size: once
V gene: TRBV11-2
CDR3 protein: CASSLGGEAFF
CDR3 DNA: TGTGCCAGCAGCTTAGGGGGGGAGGCTTTCTTT

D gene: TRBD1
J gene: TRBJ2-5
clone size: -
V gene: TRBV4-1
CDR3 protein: CASSQPDRERETQYF
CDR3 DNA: TGCGCCAGCAGCCAACCTGACAGGGAACGAGAGACCCAGTACTTC

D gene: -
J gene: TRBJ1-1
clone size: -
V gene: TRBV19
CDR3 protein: CASTPGVFTGTAFF
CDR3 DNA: TGTGCCAGTACACCAGGGGTTTTCACGGGTACAGCTTTCTTT

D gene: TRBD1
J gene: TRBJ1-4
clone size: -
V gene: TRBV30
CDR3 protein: CAWSVSRGLREKLFF
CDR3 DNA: TGTGCCTGGAGTGTATCAAGGGGGCTTAGGGAAAAACTGTTTTTT

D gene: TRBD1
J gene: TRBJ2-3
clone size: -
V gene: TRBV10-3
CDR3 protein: CAISGEGAELYTQYF
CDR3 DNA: TGTGCCATCAGTGGCGAGGGGGCAGAGCTTTATACGCAGTATTTT

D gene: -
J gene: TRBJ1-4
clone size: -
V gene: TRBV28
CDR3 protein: CASSLPLDSLKTNEKLFF
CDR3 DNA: TGTGCCAGCAGTTTACCCCTTGACAGCCTAAAAACCAATGAAAAACTGTTTTTT

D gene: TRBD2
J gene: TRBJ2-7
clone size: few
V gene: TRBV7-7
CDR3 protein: CASSPRLAGPYEQYF
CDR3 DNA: TGTGCTAGCAGCCCCAGACTAGCGGGACCCTACGAGCAGTACTTC

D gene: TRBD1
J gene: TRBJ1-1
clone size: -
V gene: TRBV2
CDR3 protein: CASSVGQIMNTEAFF
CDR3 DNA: TGTGCCAGCAGTGTGGGACAGATCATGAACACTGAAGCTTTCTTT

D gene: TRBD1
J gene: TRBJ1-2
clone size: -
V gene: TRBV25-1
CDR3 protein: CASSHPGQGDTGYTF
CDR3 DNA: TGTGCCAGCAGTCATCCGGGACAGGGAGATACTGGCTACACCTTC

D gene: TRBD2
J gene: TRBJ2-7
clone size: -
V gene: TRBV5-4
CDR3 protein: CASSLPSGDSYEQYF
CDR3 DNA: TGTGCCAGCAGCTTGCCTAGCGGGGACTCCTACGAGCAGTACTTC

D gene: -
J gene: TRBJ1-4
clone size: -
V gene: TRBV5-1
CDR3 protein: CASRPQGLNEKLFF
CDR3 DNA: TGCGCCAGCAGACCCCAGGGCCTGAATGAAAAACTGTTTTTT

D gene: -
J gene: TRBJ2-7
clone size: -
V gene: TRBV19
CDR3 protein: CASSWAGASYEQYF
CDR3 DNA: TGTGCCAGTAGTTGGGCGGGGGCCTCCTACGAGCAGTACTTC

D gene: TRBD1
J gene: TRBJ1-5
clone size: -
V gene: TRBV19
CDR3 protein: CASSAASGGLQPQHF
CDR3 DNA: TGTGCCAGTAGTGCTGCGTCAGGGGGTCTTCAGCCCCAGCATTTT

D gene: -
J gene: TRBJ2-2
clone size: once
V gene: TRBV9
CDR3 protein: CASSVGGNGELFF
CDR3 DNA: TGTGCCAGCAGCGTAGGAGGGAATGGGGAGCTGTTTTTT

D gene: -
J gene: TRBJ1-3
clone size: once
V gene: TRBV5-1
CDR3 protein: CASSPGTTSGNTIYF
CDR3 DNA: TGCGCCAGCAGTCCCGGGACAACCTCTGGAAACACCATATATTTT

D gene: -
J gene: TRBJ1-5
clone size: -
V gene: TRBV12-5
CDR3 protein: CASGPRGADQPQHF
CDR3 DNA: TGTGCTAGTGGTCCGCGGGGGGCGGATCAGCCCCAGCATTTT

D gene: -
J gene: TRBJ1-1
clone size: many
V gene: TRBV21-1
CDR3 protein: CASSNRTQNTEAFF
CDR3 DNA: TGTGCCAGCAGCAACAGGACACAGAACACTGAAGCTTTCTTT

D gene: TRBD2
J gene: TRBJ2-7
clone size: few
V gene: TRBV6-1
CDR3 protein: CASSGGIAGVIAYEQYF
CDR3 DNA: TGTGCCAGCAGTGGAGGAATTGCGGGAGTGATCGCGTACGAGCAGTACTTC

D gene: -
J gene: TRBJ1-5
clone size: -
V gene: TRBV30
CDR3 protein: CAWSVLWGVDQPQHF
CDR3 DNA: TGTGCCTGGAGTGTACTATGGGGCGTCGATCAGCCCCAGCATTTT

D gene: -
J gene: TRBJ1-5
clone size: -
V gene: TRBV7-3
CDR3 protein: CASRTLGEVNQPQHF
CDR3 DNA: TGTGCCAGCAGAACACTAGGGGAGGTCAATCAGCCCCAGCATTTT

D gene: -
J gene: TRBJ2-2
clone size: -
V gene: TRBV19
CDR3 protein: CASSIGTVEGTGELFF
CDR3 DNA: TGTGCCAGTAGTATAGGGACAGTCGAGGGCACCGGGGAGCTGTTTTTT

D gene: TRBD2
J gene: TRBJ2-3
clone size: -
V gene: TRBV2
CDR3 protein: CASRRLAGDTDTQYF
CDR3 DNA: TGTGCCAGCAGGCGACTAGCGGGGGACACAGATACGCAGTATTTT

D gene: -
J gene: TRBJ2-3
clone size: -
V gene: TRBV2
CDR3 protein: CASNGVTDTQYF
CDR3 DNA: TGTGCCAGCAACGGCGTAACAGATACGCAGTATTTT

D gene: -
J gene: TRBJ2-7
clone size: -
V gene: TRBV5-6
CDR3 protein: CASSPLDSSSYEQYF
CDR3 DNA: TGTGCCAGCAGCCCCCTGGACAGTTCTTCCTACGAGCAGTACTTC

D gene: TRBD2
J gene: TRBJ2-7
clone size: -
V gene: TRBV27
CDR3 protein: CASSPYIISGKSYEQYF
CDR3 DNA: TGTGCCAGCAGTCCCTACATTATTAGCGGGAAATCCTACGAGCAGTACTTC

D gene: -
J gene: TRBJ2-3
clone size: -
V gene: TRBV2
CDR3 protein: CASSEATDLDTQYF
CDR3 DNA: TGTGCCAGCAGTGAAGCAACTGACCTAGATACGCAGTATTTT

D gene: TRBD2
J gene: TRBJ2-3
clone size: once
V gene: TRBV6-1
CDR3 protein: CASRETVAGGDTQYF
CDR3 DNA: TGTGCCAGCAGGGAGACGGTAGCGGGAGGAGATACGCAGTATTTT

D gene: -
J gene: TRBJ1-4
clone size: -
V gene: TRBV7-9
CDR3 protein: CASSLHSLQEEKLFF
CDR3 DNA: TGTGCCAGCAGCCTACACTCCTTACAGGAGGAGAAACTGTTTTTT

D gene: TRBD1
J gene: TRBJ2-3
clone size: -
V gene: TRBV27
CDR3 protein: CASSFRGSGDTQYF
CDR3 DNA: TGTGCCAGCAGTTTCAGGGGGAGTGGGGATACGCAGTATTTT

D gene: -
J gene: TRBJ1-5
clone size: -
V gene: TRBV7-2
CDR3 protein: CASSLAYTEGSQPQHF
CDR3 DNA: TGTGCCAGCAGCTTAGCGTATACAGAAGGGTCTCAGCCCCAGCATTTT

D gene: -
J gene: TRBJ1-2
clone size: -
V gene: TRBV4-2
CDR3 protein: CASSQDSSNYGYTF
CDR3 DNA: TGTGCCAGCAGCCAAGACAGCTCTAACTATGGCTACACCTTC

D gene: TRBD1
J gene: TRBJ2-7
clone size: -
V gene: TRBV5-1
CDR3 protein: CASSGDSSAYEQYF
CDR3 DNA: TGCGCCAGCAGCGGGGACAGTTCAGCCTACGAGCAGTACTTC

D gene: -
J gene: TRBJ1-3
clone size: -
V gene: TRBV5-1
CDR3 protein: CASSSEIQGTGNTIYF
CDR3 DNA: TGCGCCAGCAGCTCGGAAATACAGGGAACTGGAAACACCATATATTTT

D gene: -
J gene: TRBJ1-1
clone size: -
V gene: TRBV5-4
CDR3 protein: CASSYDRTNTEAFF
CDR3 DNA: TGTGCCAGCAGCTATGACAGGACTAACACTGAAGCTTTCTTT

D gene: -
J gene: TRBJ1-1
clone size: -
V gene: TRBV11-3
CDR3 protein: CASSSRSDGEAFF
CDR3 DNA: TGTGCCAGCAGCTCCCGGTCCGACGGTGAAGCTTTCTTT

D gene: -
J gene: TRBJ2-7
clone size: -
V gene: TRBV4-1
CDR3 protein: CASRIDVDRNSYEQYF
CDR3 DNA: TGCGCCAGCAGGATCGACGTCGACAGGAACTCCTACGAGCAGTACTTC

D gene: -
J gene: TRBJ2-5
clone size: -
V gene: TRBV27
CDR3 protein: CASSPRLKETQYF
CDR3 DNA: TGTGCCAGCAGTCCCCGACTCAAGGAGACCCAGTACTTC

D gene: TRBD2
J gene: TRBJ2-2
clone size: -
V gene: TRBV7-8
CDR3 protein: CASSWTSANTGELFF
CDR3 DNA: TGTGCCAGCAGCTGGACTAGCGCAAACACCGGGGAGCTGTTTTTT

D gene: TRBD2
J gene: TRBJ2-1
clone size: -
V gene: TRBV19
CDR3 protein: CASSSGDFYNEQFF
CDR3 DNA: TGTGCCAGTTCTAGCGGGGACTTCTACAATGAGCAGTTCTTC

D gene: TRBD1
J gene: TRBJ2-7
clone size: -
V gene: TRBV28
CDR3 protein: CASGTGGSPKYEQYF
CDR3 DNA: TGTGCCAGCGGGACAGGGGGTTCCCCTAAATACGAGCAGTACTTC

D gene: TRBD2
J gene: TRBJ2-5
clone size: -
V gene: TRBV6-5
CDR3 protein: CASLGLACETQYF
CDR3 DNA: TGTGCCTCGCTGGGACTAGCATGCGAGACCCAGTACTTC

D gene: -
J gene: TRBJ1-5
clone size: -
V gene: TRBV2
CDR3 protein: CASTLYSQPQHF
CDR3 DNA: TGTGCCAGTACGCTATATTCACAGCCCCAGCATTTT

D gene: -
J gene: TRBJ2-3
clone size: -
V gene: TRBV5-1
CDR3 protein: CASSHRLDSTDTQYF
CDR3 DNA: TGCGCCAGCAGCCACAGACTAGATAGCACAGATACGCAGTATTTT

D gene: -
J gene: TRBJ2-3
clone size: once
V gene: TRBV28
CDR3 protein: CASSFLSGTDTQYF
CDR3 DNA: TGTGCCAGCAGTTTCCTCAGCGGCACAGATACGCAGTATTTT

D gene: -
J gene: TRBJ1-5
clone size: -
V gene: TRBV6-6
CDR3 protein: CASNSQGHNQPQHF
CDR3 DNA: TGTGCCAGCAATTCGCAGGGCCACAATCAGCCCCAGCATTTT

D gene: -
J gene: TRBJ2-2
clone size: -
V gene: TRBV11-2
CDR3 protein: CASTLGEGWRYTNTGELFF
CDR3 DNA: TGTGCCAGCACCCTAGGAGAGGGATGGCGATATACGAACACCGGGGAGCTGTTTTTT

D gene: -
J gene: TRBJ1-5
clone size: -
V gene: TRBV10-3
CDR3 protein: CAIRNGGPDQPQHF
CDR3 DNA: TGTGCCATCAGGAACGGGGGTCCCGATCAGCCCCAGCATTTT

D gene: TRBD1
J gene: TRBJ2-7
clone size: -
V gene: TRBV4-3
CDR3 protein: CASSQDSRTGLYEQYF
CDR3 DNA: TGCGCCAGCAGCCAAGATTCGCGGACAGGGTTGTACGAGCAGTACTTC